This TCR beta chain was obtained from a study of shared clonotypes between healthy human individuals. Whole-study findings and limits: Several donors shared 5% to 5.5% of their naive CD4 clonotypes.

Sorted subsets were amplified in replicate PCRs using 200 ng DNA, some 31,000 T cell genomes. TCRdb keeps only in-frame clones here, not all; method: immunoSEQ multiplex PCR. Of about 960,000 clones in the sample, over 60% were seen once. The germline gives CDR1 ENHRY, CDR2 SYGVKD. The CDR3 sequence is 14 residues long. The V end lost 4 bases, the J end lost 3 bases, and 13 bases lay between the germline ends. To note about this clone: What it recognizes is unknown.

The sequencing sample was made of memory CD4+ T cells sorted from blood. Subset of the sample: CD45RA-negative fraction. The J gene is TRBJ2-7, the V gene TRBV10-3; the D call may be TRBD1 or TRBD2 (5 bases each). The TCR originated in a man younger than 30 in good health. CDR3 sequence (DNA): TGTGCCATCAGTGTTCGCAGGGAGAGCTACGAGCAGTACTTC. Translating gives CAISVRRESYEQYF.